Each of the 21 T cell receptor beta chains below was sequenced from the same sample in a study of blood T cell repertoires in COVID-19 (TCRdb year 2020). The library came from the immunoSEQ multiplex PCR assay. TCRdb took over this immuneACCESS table, retaining in-frame rearrangements with V and J assigned. Such tables are incomplete; in checked studies, under half of the missing clones stem from an unresolved V gene, and the remainder is unexplained. This sample has over 150,000 clones in its table, and 85% of those were observed once. The top ten clones comprise around 8% of the sample. Sequencing input: peripheral blood. These receptors were taken from an elderly woman with COVID-19, enrolled during active disease.

V and J are TRBV6-6 and TRBJ2-1, with TRBD2 matching 8 bases. The germline gives CDR1 MNHNY, CDR2 SVGAGI (reference sequence). The CDR3 loop spans 16 amino acids. Germline trimming cut 6 bases from V and 5 bases from J; bases unmatched to any gene: 12. The CDR3 reads CASRLGLAGWDNEQFF. The CDR3, as DNA: TGTGCCAGCAGGCTCGGACTAGCCGGATGGGACAATGAGCAGTTCTTC.

This chain links TRBV4-2 with TRBJ1-2; a possible D gene is TRBD1 (5 bases). V was cut by 4 bases and J by 0 bases, with 9 bases left in between. Germline V gene sequence: CDR1 LGHNA, CDR2 YNFKEQ. CDR3 size: 14 residues. The CDR3 loop reads CASSLSTANYGYTF. The CDR3 nucleotides read TGTGCCAGCAGCCTCTCGACAGCTAACTATGGCTACACCTTC.

Written as DNA, the CDR3 is TGCGCCAGCAGTCGCGCTGGACAGGGAAACACAGATACGCAGTATTTT. Its protein is CASSRAGQGNTDTQYF. This chain connects TRBV5-1 to TRBJ2-3; 8 nucleotides align to TRBD1. V lost 5 bases, J lost 2 bases, and 10 bases stayed unmatched. There are 16 residues in the CDR3. CDR1 SGHRS and CDR2 YFSETQ come from the germline V gene.

The V and J genes are TRBV28 and TRBJ2-1; 9 bases agree with TRBD2. After removal of 5 bases from V and 7 bases from J, the junction contained 6 bases not matched to a gene. CDR3 length: 14 residues. The germline gives CDR1 MDHEN, CDR2 SYDVKM. CDR3 protein: CASSRSGGANEQFF. CDR3 coding DNA: TGTGCCAGCAGTCGTAGCGGGGGAGCAAATGAGCAGTTCTTC.

The table lists this clone with a few counts. The chain combines TRBV6-5 with TRBJ2-7; weak D call: TRBD1 (6 bases). CDR3 size: 13 residues. With 6 bases removed from V and 5 bases from J, the gap between germline ends came to 14 bases. Germline CDR1 MNHEY, CDR2 SVGAGI. CDR3 amino acids: CASSTKQGDEQYF. CDR3 DNA sequence: TGTGCCAGCAGCACTAAACAGGGTGACGAGCAGTACTTC.

With respect to this clone: This could be a read error, since a much larger clone is one nucleotide away. The same CDR3 is also encoded by other DNA sequences in this sample. The rearrangement uses TRBV7-2 and TRBJ2-1, with D perhaps matching TRBD2 (5 bases). This CDR3 comprises 13 residues. Germline CDR1 and CDR2: SGHTA and FQGNSA. Trimming took 1 base from V and 7 from J, leaving 8 bases between them. The CDR3 sequence is CASSLGPGNEQFF. The CDR3 DNA reads TGTGCCAGCAGCTTAGGTCCGGGGAATGAGCAGTTCTTC.

The rearrangement links TRBV6-5 to TRBJ1-1, with 9 positions matching TRBD1. The junction had 8 bases not matched to a gene; V was cut back by 6 bases and J by 6 bases. Germline CDR1 reads MNHEY; CDR2 reads SVGAGI. The CDR3 has 14 amino acids. The CDR3 nucleotides are TGTGCCAGCAGGTCCGGGACAGGGTGGTCTGAAGCTTTCTTT. This sequence encodes CASRSGTGWSEAFF.

V gene TRBV6-1 combines with J gene TRBJ2-1; D is undetermined. This CDR3 comprises 15 residues. V was pared by 2 bases and J by 0 bases, with 8 bases between. The germline CDR1 and CDR2 sequences are MNHNS and SASEGT. This chain's CDR3 is CASSEPSSSYNEQFF. The CDR3 nucleotides read TGTGCCAGCAGTGAACCCTCCAGCTCCTACAATGAGCAGTTCTTC.

The CDR3 loop reads CASSLVHSSTDTQYF. The CDR3 DNA is TGTGCCAGCAGCTTGGTTCACTCTAGCACAGATACGCAGTATTTT. The gene calls are TRBV5-4 and TRBJ2-3, with unresolved D. CDR3 size: 15 residues. V was shortened by 0 bases and J by 0 bases, with 8 bases between the two germline ends. Germline V gives CDR1 SGHNT, CDR2 YYREEE (reference sequence).

The J gene is TRBJ2-3, the V gene TRBV25-1; possibly TRBD2 for D (6 bases). The CDR3 covers 12 residues. The germline V gene has CDR1 MGHDK and CDR2 SYGVNS. The V gene lost 5 bases and the J gene lost 8 bases, with 11 bases spanning the gap. This CDR3 reads CASSLAGGTQYF. CDR3 in DNA: TGTGCCAGCAGTCTAGCCGGGGGTACGCAGTATTTT.

This clone was detected once. Here the CDR3 reads CSVGQSSYNEQFF. The CDR3 DNA is TGCAGCGTTGGACAGAGCTCCTACAATGAGCAGTTCTTC. This sequence joins TRBV29-1 and TRBJ2-1; tentatively, D is TRBD1 (5 bases). The CDR3 is made up of 13 amino acids. Per germline, CDR1 SQVTM and CDR2 ANQGSEA. V was clipped by 4 bases and J by 0 bases, with 7 bases between them.

The rearrangement links TRBV18 to TRBJ2-4; D is perhaps TRBD2 (5 bases). From germline, CDR1 is KGHSH and CDR2 LQKENI. This CDR3 has 15 amino acids. V dropped 3 bases and J dropped 10 bases, with 19 bases sitting between them. Here the CDR3 DNA reads TGTGCCAGCTCACCGCTAGCCGGAGGCGACCTTATTCAGTACTTC. Its protein product is CASSPLAGGDLIQYF.

This chain links TRBV10-3 with TRBJ2-7; possible D gene TRBD1, 6 bases. The CDR3 is made up of 14 amino acids. V lost 10 bases to trimming and J lost 0 bases, with 16 bases between them. CDR1 and CDR2 (germline): ENHRY, SYGVKD. For the CDR3, the DNA is TGTGCCAGCCACAGGGAAATTAGCTCCTACGAGCAGTACTTC. Residues: CASHREISSYEQYF.

This rearrangement joins TRBV7-2 to TRBJ1-2; D remains unclear. V gave up 0 bases and J gave up 4 bases, with 27 bases separating them. The CDR3 extends over 20 amino acids. The V gene's germline CDR1 is SGHTA and CDR2 FQGNSA. The CDR3 here is CASSLANPGVHRIYGYGYTF. In nucleotides, the CDR3 is TGTGCCAGCAGCTTAGCCAACCCAGGCGTCCATAGAATCTACGGCTATGGCTACACCTTC. The variable domain in full, with the rest retrieved from reference TRBV7-2 and TRBJ1-2, is GAGVSQSPSNKVTEKGKDVELRCDPISGHTALYWYRQSLGQGLEFLIYFQGNSAPDKSGLPSDRFSAERTGGSVSTLTIQRTQQEDSAVYLCASSLANPGVHRIYGYGYTFGSGTRLTVV.

This chain connects TRBV19 to TRBJ2-3, with D possibly matching TRBD2 (5 bases). In germline, CDR1 is LNHDA, CDR2 SQIVND (reference sequence). The ends were cut back, 6 bases at V and 3 bases at J, with 7 bases in the middle. The length of the CDR3 is 12 residues. The CDR3 DNA sequence: TGTGCCAGTAGCCGGAGGACAGATACGCAGTATTTT. Amino acids: CASSRRTDTQYF.

This sequence joins TRBV11-2 and TRBJ1-2, with a weak D call TRBD1 (6 bases). Germline V lookup: CDR1 SGHAT, CDR2 FQNNGV. Trimming pared 5 bases from V and 1 base from J, leaving 14 bases between. CDR3 size: 15 residues. CDR3 bases: TGTGCCAGCAGCCAACAGGGTTCGAATAACTATGGCTACACCTTC. Its translation is CASSQQGSNNYGYTF. Combining the CDR3 with reference TRBV11-2 and TRBJ1-2 gives the whole variable domain EAGVAQSPRYKIIEKRQSVAFWCNPISGHATLYWYQQILGQGPKLLIQFQNNGVVDDSQLPKDRFSAERLKGVDSTLKIQPAKLEDSAVYLCASSQQGSNNYGYTFGSGTRLTVV.

The V and J genes are TRBV5-6 and TRBJ1-1, with 7 bases matching TRBD1. The CDR3 is 14 residues long. Germline CDR1 SGHDT, CDR2 YYEEEE. V shed 5 bases, J shed 3 bases, and the junction held 7 bases outside the gene matches. The CDR3 reads CASSNWDSYTEAFF. In nucleotides, the CDR3 is TGTGCCAGCAGTAACTGGGACAGCTACACTGAAGCTTTCTTT.

The chain recombines TRBV18 with TRBJ2-7; 9 bases map to TRBD2. The V gene end was trimmed by 3 bases and the J gene end by 6 bases; junction bases not matched to a gene: 9. Germline V gene lookup returns CDR1 KGHSH and CDR2 LQKENI. This CDR3 spans 15 amino acids. CDR3: CASSPSSSGAGEQYF. As DNA, the CDR3 is TGTGCCAGCTCACCGTCCTCTAGCGGGGCGGGCGAGCAGTACTTC.

This clone was found a few times. J is TRBJ1-2 and V is TRBV4-1; possibly TRBD1 for D (5 bases). CDR3 length: 17 residues. Trimming shortened V by 4 bases and J by 4 bases, and 22 bases separated the two germline ends. In germline, CDR1 is MGHRA, CDR2 YSYEKL. The CDR3 sequence is CASSRTGEGPGFYGYTF. CDR3 in DNA: TGCGCCAGCAGCCGTACGGGAGAGGGTCCAGGGTTCTATGGCTACACCTTC.

The chain couples TRBV6-5 to TRBJ1-1, with 8 bases identical to TRBD1. Germline V CDR1 and CDR2: MNHEY, SVGAGI. The CDR3 extends over 14 amino acids. Unmatched junction bases numbered 6, after V lost 4 bases and J lost 5 bases. CDR3 in DNA: TGTGCCAGCAGTTGGACACAGGGGGGAACTGAAGCTTTCTTT. Its protein is CASSWTQGGTEAFF.

This clone was seen once. The J gene is TRBJ1-4, the V gene TRBV9; D possibly corresponds to TRBD1 (6 bases). Trimming left V 0 bases short and J 3 bases short, with 15 bases between. CDR1 and CDR2 from the germline V gene are SGDLS and YYNGEE. CDR3 length: 17 residues. The DNA of the CDR3 is TGTGCCAGCAGCGTAGGGCCAGGGGTTCGGTCTAATGAAAAACTGTTTTTT. Its protein product is CASSVGPGVRSNEKLFF.